This T cell receptor (beta chain) was sequenced in a study of T cell changes during pregnancy in multiple sclerosis. The repertoire was sequenced with immunoSEQ multiplex PCR; TCRdb's copy has only in-frame clones and lacks some. The sample lists about 64,000 clones, around nine tenths seen once, with 1.4% in the top ten. Trimming cost V 3 bases and J 4 bases; bases outside gene matches: 6. The CDR3 length is 16 residues. Per the germline V gene, CDR1 is SGHRS and CDR2 is YFSETQ. Sequencing used peripheral blood, obtained in the second trimester of pregnancy. The sequence was collected from a female donor with multiple sclerosis, enrolled in a pregnancy study. The chain carries TRBV5-1 and TRBJ2-2; TRBD1 aligns across 10 bases. The chain's CDR3 is CASSCRDRGSTGELFF. DNA of the CDR3: TGCGCCAGCAGCTGCCGGGACAGGGGTTCCACCGGGGAGCTGTTTTTT.